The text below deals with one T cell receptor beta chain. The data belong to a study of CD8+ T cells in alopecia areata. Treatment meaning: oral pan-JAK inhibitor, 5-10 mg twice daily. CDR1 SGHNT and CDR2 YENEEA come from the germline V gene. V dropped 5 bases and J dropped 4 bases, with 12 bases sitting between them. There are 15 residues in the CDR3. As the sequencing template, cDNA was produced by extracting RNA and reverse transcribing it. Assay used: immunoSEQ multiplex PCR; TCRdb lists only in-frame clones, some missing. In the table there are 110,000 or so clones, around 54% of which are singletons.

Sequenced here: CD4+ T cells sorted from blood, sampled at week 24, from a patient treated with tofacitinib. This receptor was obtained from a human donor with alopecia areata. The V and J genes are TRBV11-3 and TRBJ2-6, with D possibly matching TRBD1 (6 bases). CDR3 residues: CASSPTGSGANVLTF. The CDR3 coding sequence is TGTGCCAGCAGCCCGACAGGTTCAGGGGCCAACGTCCTGACTTTC.